The clone carrying this T cell receptor (beta chain) was seen once. Its specificity is not known. The data belong to a study of shared clonotypes between healthy human individuals. Whole-study findings and limits: Clonotypes shared by all four sorted-subset donors had higher generation probabilities than non-shared clonotypes. Naive subsets generally exceeded memory subsets in estimated richness.

Germline loops: CDR1 ENHRY, CDR2 SYGVKD. V was pared by 5 bases and J by 0 bases, with 10 bases between. The CDR3 contains 14 residues. Profiled with immunoSEQ multiplex PCR; TCRdb holds only in-frame clones, not every one. The table lists roughly 1,100,000 clones, more than 60% of them singletons, with 1.5% in the top ten. This receptor was identified in a man aged 18-30 years in good health. The chain combines TRBV10-3 with TRBJ1-1; D is unresolved. Sequenced material: memory CD4+ T cells sorted from blood. Specified subset: CD45RA-negative fraction. CDR3 sequence reads: CAISSRAMNTEAFF. DNA of the CDR3: TGTGCCATCAGTTCCCGGGCCATGAACACTGAAGCTTTCTTT.